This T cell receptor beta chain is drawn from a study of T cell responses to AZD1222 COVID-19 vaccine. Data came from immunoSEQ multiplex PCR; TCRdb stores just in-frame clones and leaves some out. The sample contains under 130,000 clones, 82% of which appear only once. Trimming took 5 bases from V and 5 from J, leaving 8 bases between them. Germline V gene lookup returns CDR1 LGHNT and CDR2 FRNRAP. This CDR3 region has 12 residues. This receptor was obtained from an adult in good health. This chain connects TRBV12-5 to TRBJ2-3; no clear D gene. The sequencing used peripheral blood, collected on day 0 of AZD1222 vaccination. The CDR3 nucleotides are TGTGCTAGTGGTCCCGACCTAGATACGCAGTATTTT. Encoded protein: CASGPDLDTQYF.